These 27 T cell receptor beta chains share one sample of origin, sequenced in a study of breast tumors, draining lymph nodes, adjacent tissues. Each CDR3 protein gets one entry after TCRdb re-called the multiplex PCR reads with MiXCR. This sample carries about 300,000 distinct CDR3 sequences, 30% of them seen once, and the ten largest clones take around 1%. Samples came from axillary lymph nodes draining the breast cancer. Sequenced sample: axillary lymph node tissue. These receptors were obtained from a female donor with breast cancer. Some clones in this sample may be carry-over from other donors' samples.

With respect to this clonotype: This clone may be a read error of a much larger clone one base away. The chain is built from TRBV6-6 and TRBJ2-7; the match to TRBD1 covers 9 bases. CDR3 length: 16 residues. Looked up from germline, CDR1 is MNHNY and CDR2 is SVGAGI (reference sequence). CDR3 DNA: TGTGCCAGCAGTAGACCCAGGACAGGGGAAATCTACGGGCAGTACTTC. Amino acid sequence: CASSRPRTGEIYGQYF.

The V call is TRBV15, the J call TRBJ2-1, with 11 bases matching TRBD2. CDR1 and CDR2 from the germline V gene are LNHNV and YYDKDF (reference sequence). The V and J ends lost 3 bases and 7 bases, in that order; junction bases with no gene match: 14. This CDR3 has 18 residues. CDR3 sequence reads: CATSSYSVLAGDMNEQFF. The CDR3 region has the DNA TGTGCCACCAGCAGTTACTCTGTACTAGCGGGAGATATGAATGAGCAGTTCTTC.

In this sample, this clonotype turned up many times. This chain connects TRBV7-2 to TRBJ2-5; weak D call: TRBD1 (5 bases). The V gene lost 1 base and the J gene lost 5 bases, with 17 bases spanning the gap. CDR3 size: 16 residues. Germline CDR1 is SGHTA and CDR2 is FQGNSA. CDR3 in amino acids: CASSLGGPPPGETQYF. CDR3 in DNA: TGTGCCAGCAGCTTAGGGGGCCCTCCGCCCGGGGAGACCCAGTACTTC.

This clonotype has ten or more counts. The V and J genes are TRBV10-2 and TRBJ2-7; 7 bases map to TRBD2. The junction had 16 bases not matched to a gene; V was cut back by 2 bases and J by 6 bases. Germline V gene sequence: CDR1 WSHSY, CDR2 SAAADI. The CDR3 length is 17 residues. CDR3 loop: CASSESLLAGVSPEQYF. CDR3 sequence (DNA): TGCGCCAGCAGTGAGAGCCTCCTGGCGGGAGTTAGCCCCGAGCAGTACTTC.

The V call is TRBV6-6, the J call TRBJ2-1; TRBD2 aligns across 8 bases. The length of the CDR3 is 14 residues. V was pared by 6 bases and J by 9 bases, with 10 bases of the junction left unmatched. The germline V gene encodes CDR1 MNHNY and CDR2 SVGAGI (reference sequence). The CDR3 here is CASRGGLAEGEQFF. In DNA, the CDR3 is TGTGCCAGCAGAGGAGGACTAGCAGAGGGTGAGCAGTTCTTC.

On this clonotype: A much larger clone lies one base from this, so it may be a read error. The chain is built from TRBV19 and TRBJ2-7, with D possibly matching TRBD2 (6 bases). The CDR3 spans 14 residues. CDR1 is LNHDA and CDR2 is SQIVND in the germline V gene (reference sequence). Trimming left V 3 bases short and J 3 bases short, with 12 bases between. CDR3 sequence: CASSIGGNLYEQYF. The CDR3 DNA reads as TGTGCCAGTAGTATCGGAGGGAATCTCTACGAGCAGTACTTC.

This chain links TRBV20-1 with TRBJ2-7; possibly TRBD2 for D (6 bases). The V and J ends lost 3 bases and 2 bases respectively, with 11 bases between them. This CDR3 contains 13 residues. CDR1 and CDR2 from the germline V gene are DFQATT and SNEGSKA (reference sequence). Here the CDR3 DNA reads TGCAGTGCTAGGGAGGGGAGGACCTACGAGCAGTACTTC. It encodes CSAREGRTYEQYF.

This clonotype showed up many times. V usage is TRBV12-3 or TRBV12-4 and J usage is TRBJ2-1, with a tentative D call TRBD2 (5 bases). The ends were cut back, 1 base at V and 6 bases at J, with 13 bases in the middle. CDR3 size: 15 residues. As DNA, the CDR3 is TGTGCCAGCAGTTTAGGGCTAGCCCCACCCAATGAGCAGTTCTTC. It encodes CASSLGLAPPNEQFF.

This clonotype was recorded at least ten times. The chain couples TRBV20-1 to TRBJ2-1; D assignment may be TRBD1 or TRBD2 (5 bases each). Germline CDR1 and CDR2: DFQATT and SNEGSKA (reference sequence). Trimming removed 0 bases from V and 4 bases from J, with 13 bases in between. CDR3 length: 15 residues. CDR3 DNA: TGCAGTGCTAGAGATGGGGGTAGCTTTTACAATGAGCAGTTCTTC. Translation gives CSARDGGSFYNEQFF.

This rearrangement joins TRBV10-2 to TRBJ2-5, with TRBD1 matching 10 bases. Germline-derived CDR1 and CDR2 are WSHSY and SAAADI. Trimming at V came to 4 bases and at J to 1 base, leaving 6 bases not matched to a gene. The CDR3 is 16 residues long. The CDR3 is CASSGWDRGGQETQYF. In DNA, the CDR3 is TGCGCCAGCAGTGGGTGGGACAGGGGTGGCCAAGAGACCCAGTACTTC.

This clonotype was recorded many times. The V call is TRBV4-2, the J call TRBJ2-1, with 10 bases that match TRBD2. Germline-derived CDR1 and CDR2 are LGHNA and YNFKEQ. With V trimmed by 1 base and J by 2 bases, 5 bases remained unmatched. This CDR3 region has 17 residues. The CDR3 nucleotides read TGTGCCAGCAGCCAAGTACTAGCGGGATCCCCCTACAATGAGCAGTTCTTC. Amino acid sequence: CASSQVLAGSPYNEQFF.

This chain connects TRBV10-3 to TRBJ1-1; D is unresolved. The V end was cut by 10 bases, the J end by 4 bases, with 16 bases between. Germline CDR1 and CDR2: ENHRY and SYGVKD. The CDR3 has 13 residues. As DNA, the CDR3 is TGTGCCAGGATGGAAGACAACAGCACTGAAGCTTTCTTT. This codes for CARMEDNSTEAFF.

This clonotype was counted ten times or more. The chain is built from TRBV5-5 and TRBJ2-7, with D possibly being TRBD1 or TRBD2 (6 bases each). Per the germline V gene, CDR1 is SGHKS and CDR2 is YYEKEE (reference sequence). The CDR3 is made up of 14 amino acids. V lost 4 bases and J 0 bases, leaving 11 bases between the germline ends. CDR3 region: CASSPEGDSYEQYF. The DNA for the CDR3 is TGTGCCAGCAGCCCGGAGGGGGACTCCTACGAGCAGTACTTC.

This clonotype was counted many times. The CDR3 nucleotides read TGTGCCAGCAGTCCACAGGGAGATACGCAGTATTTT. It yields the protein CASSPQGDTQYF. The V gene is TRBV2, the J gene TRBJ2-3; the D gene is possibly TRBD1 (6 bases). The CDR3 sequence is 12 residues long. V was pared by 5 bases and J by 5 bases, with 8 bases between. Germline lookup yields CDR1 SNHLY and CDR2 FYNNEI.

As for this clonotype: A read error may be the cause here, since a much bigger clone is one base away. This chain joins TRBV7-2 and TRBJ2-3; D possibly corresponds to TRBD2 (6 bases). The germline gives CDR1 SGHTA, CDR2 FQGNSA. The CDR3 is 12 amino acids. Deletions cut 2 bases from V and 10 bases from J, with 10 bases between. The CDR3 reads CASSLWGDAQYF. Here the CDR3 DNA reads TGTGCCAGCAGCTTATGGGGGGATGCGCAGTATTTT.

As regards this clonotype: Being one base from a much bigger clone, this may be a read error. This chain joins TRBV20-1 and TRBJ2-1, with D possibly matching TRBD1 (6 bases). This CDR3 has 12 amino acids. Germline loops: CDR1 DFQATT, CDR2 SNEGSKA (reference sequence). With 4 bases removed from V and 6 bases from J, the gap between germline ends came to 10 bases. Here the CDR3 reads CSAMGQFNEQFF. The CDR3 DNA reads as TGCAGTGCTATGGGACAATTCAATGAGCAGTTCTTC.

Ten or more counts support this clonotype. V and J are TRBV5-6 and TRBJ2-3, with 11 nucleotides matching TRBD1. The germline V gene has CDR1 SGHDT and CDR2 YYEEEE. The CDR3 contains 14 residues. Losses at the gene ends were 4 bases for V and 7 bases for J; bases not matched to a gene: 5. CDR3 sequence reads: CASSRGQGAYTQYF. The DNA of the CDR3 is TGTGCCAGCAGCCGCGGACAGGGGGCTTATACGCAGTATTTT. Combining the CDR3 with reference TRBV5-6 and TRBJ2-3 gives the whole variable domain DAGVTQSPTHLIKTRGQQVTLRCSPKSGHDTVSWYQQALGQGPQFIFQYYEEEERQRGNFPDRFSGHQFPNYSSELNVNALLLGDSALYLCASSRGQGAYTQYFGPGTRLTVL.

This clonotype has just a few counts. One base away lies a much larger clone, so this may be a sequencing read error. Written as DNA, the CDR3 is TGCAGTGCTAGATTTGCCGGGCTCTCCTCCGAGCAGTACTTC. Amino acid sequence: CSARFAGLSSEQYF. The chain carries TRBV20-1 and TRBJ2-7, with unresolved D. Germline lookup yields CDR1 DFQATT and CDR2 SNEGSKA (reference sequence). CDR3 size: 14 residues.

The chain recombines TRBV30 with TRBJ1-4, with D maybe TRBD1 (5 bases). From germline, CDR1 is GTSNPN and CDR2 SVGIG (reference sequence). This CDR3 comprises 14 residues. Deletions cut 0 bases from V and 6 bases from J, with 11 bases between. The CDR3 DNA reads TGTGCCTGGAGTGTTCGGGGGATATATGAAAAACTGTTTTTT. Protein product: CAWSVRGIYEKLFF.

This chain links TRBV29-1 with TRBJ2-3; possibly TRBD2 for D (5 bases). CDR1 and CDR2 (germline): SQVTM, ANQGSEA. CDR3 length: 16 residues. With 5 bases removed from V and 6 bases from J, the gap between germline ends came to 24 bases. The DNA for the CDR3 is TGCAGCGTTTTAGAATCAACACCGGGGAGAGCGGATACGCAGTATTTT. Amino acids: CSVLESTPGRADTQYF.

The chain couples TRBV4-3 to TRBJ2-5, with a tentative D call TRBD1 (6 bases). Trimming left V 3 bases short and J 5 bases short, with 16 bases between. Germline-derived CDR1 and CDR2 are LGHNA and YSLEER. The CDR3 runs to 15 residues. CDR3 in amino acids: CASSQGPERGETQYF. CDR3 DNA: TGCGCCAGCAGCCAGGGACCCGAAAGGGGGGAGACCCAGTACTTC.

In this sample, this clonotype turned up many times. The chain joins TRBV20-1 to TRBJ2-3; no clear D. Germline assignment: CDR1 DFQATT and CDR2 SNEGSKA (reference sequence). The CDR3 spans 10 residues. Trimming left V 5 bases short and J 5 bases short, with 5 bases between. In nucleotides, the CDR3 is TGCAGTGCTGCGAGAGATACGCAGTATTTT. Protein sequence: CSAARDTQYF.

The sample holds a few counts of this clonotype. This rearrangement joins TRBV28 to TRBJ2-1; 7 bases match TRBD2. The CDR3 is 13 residues long. V was pared by 3 bases and J by 10 bases, with 6 bases of the junction left unmatched. Germline CDR1 and CDR2: MDHEN and SYDVKM. CDR3 residues: CASSFRGRREQFF. The CDR3, as DNA: TGTGCCAGCAGTTTCCGCGGGAGACGGGAGCAGTTCTTC.

There are a few counts of this clonotype. A read error may explain this, as a much larger clone is one base away. The gene calls are TRBV6-6 and TRBJ2-1; 9 nucleotides agree with TRBD1. The CDR3 length is 14 residues. The J segment lost 10 bases and the V segment lost 5 bases, leaving 9 bases of the junction unmatched. CDR1 is MNHNY, CDR2 SVGAGI, per germline (reference sequence). The CDR3 here is CASSHAPDRGEQFF. The CDR3 nucleotides read TGTGCCAGCAGTCACGCACCGGACAGGGGCGAGCAGTTCTTC.

This chain joins TRBV7-8 and TRBJ1-5, with 8 bases aligning to TRBD1. This CDR3 has 14 amino acids. Looked up from germline, CDR1 is SGHVS and CDR2 is FQNEAQ. V dropped 3 bases and J dropped 11; count of bases not matched to a gene: 9. Written as DNA, the CDR3 is TGTGCCAGCAGCTTGGACAGGGTTCAAGAGACCCAGCATTTT. Translating gives CASSLDRVQETQHF.

This clonotype has just a few counts. Germline and junction disagree at one end, which may indicate a read error. This chain connects TRBV27 to TRBJ1-2; D gene uncertain. The CDR3 length is 15 residues. Germline values: CDR1 MNHEY, CDR2 SMNVEV (reference sequence). The CDR3 DNA follows: TGTGCCAACAGTTCTCCGAGGGCGGGTAACTATGGCTACACCTTC. Translation gives CANSSPRAGNYGYTF.

This clonotype occurred a few times. Germline and junction disagree at one end, which may indicate a read error. This sequence joins TRBV24-1 and TRBJ2-1; 10 bases line up with TRBD2. In germline, CDR1 is KGHDR, CDR2 SFDVKD. The CDR3 totals 14 residues. CDR3 residues: CASSEGLADNEQFF. DNA for the CDR3: TGTGCCAGCAGTGAAGGACTAGCGGACAATGAGCAGTTCTTC.